These T cell receptor beta chains were read from a single sample in a study of neurological immune-mediated disorders. TCRdb itself ran the 5' RACE reads through MiXCR, one entry per CDR3 protein. This sample has some 87,000 distinct CDR3 sequences; approximately 6% occur once, and the top ten carry 7.9%. Material for sequencing was PBMCs. The source of these receptors is a woman aged 55-69 years with multiple sclerosis. The CDR3 runs from the conserved cysteine through the conserved F or W. A D gene is named only where the DNA matches it firmly. Clone size is not always given. Where it is, it says once, few, many or a class for expanded clones.

j_gene | v_gene | d_gene | abundance | CDR3nt | CDR3aa
TRBJ2-5 | TRBV5-1 | NA | many | TGCGCCAGCAGCTTGGACGACCAAGAGACCCAGTACTTC | CASSLDDQETQYF
TRBJ2-3 | TRBV7-2 | TRBD2 | many | TGTGCCAGCAGCCCTAGGACTAGCGGGGGGTCTAGCACAGATACGCAGTATTTT | CASSPRTSGGSSTDTQYF
TRBJ2-7 | TRBV20-1 | NA | medium-sized | TGCAGTGCTAGAGAAGGGGCAGGAACTTACTACGAGCAGTACTTC | CSAREGAGTYYEQYF
TRBJ2-7 | TRBV7-6 | NA | many | TGTGCCAGCAGCTTAGCTCGAAGGGACGAGCAGTACTTC | CASSLARRDEQYF
TRBJ1-6 | TRBV20-1 | NA | many | TGCAGTGCTAGAGGTAGAAGCTCCTATAATTCACCCCTCCACTTT | CSARGRSSYNSPLHF
TRBJ1-1 | TRBV18 | NA | many | TGTGCCAGCTCACCCGTCACGGAATACACTGAAGCTTTCTTT | CASSPVTEYTEAFF
TRBJ1-1 | TRBV20-1 | NA | few | TGCAGTGCTAGACGTCCCCGTATGGGGGGCCCGGCGACGAACACTGAAGCTTTCTTT | CSARRPRMGGPATNTEAFF
TRBJ2-2 | TRBV12-3/TRBV12-4 | NA | many | TGTGCCAGCAGCCCCCGGCCAAGGGGTGGGACCGGGGAGCTGTTTTTT | CASSPRPRGGTGELFF
TRBJ2-7 | TRBV28 | TRBD1 | medium-sized | TGTGCCAGCAGTTTCCCGGGGCAGGGGGCTTACGAGCAGTACTTC | CASSFPGQGAYEQYF
TRBJ2-7 | TRBV20-1 | TRBD1 | few | TGCAGTGCTAGATCGGACACAGGGGGCAGAAACGAGCAGTACTTC | CSARSDTGGRNEQYF
TRBJ1-1 | TRBV10-3 | NA | many | TGTGCCATCAGTGAGGTGGGGAACACTGAAGCTTTCTTT | CAISEVGNTEAFF
TRBJ2-7 | TRBV20-1 | TRBD2 | few | TGCAGCCTTAGCGGGGGGGTGAGCTACGAGCAGTACTTC | CSLSGGVSYEQYF
TRBJ2-7 | TRBV5-1 | NA | medium-sized | TGCGCCAGCAGCCCTGAGACAGGAAGCTACGAGCAGTACTTC | CASSPETGSYEQYF
TRBJ1-2 | TRBV12-3/TRBV12-4 | NA | many | TGTGCCAGCAGTAAACAGGGACGGAACTATGGCTACACCTTC | CASSKQGRNYGYTF
TRBJ1-1 | TRBV15 | NA | many | TGTGCCACCAGCAGAGCCAGGGGTGCAGCCAAGGGCACTGAAGCTTTCTTT | CATSRARGAAKGTEAFF
TRBJ2-1 | TRBV7-9 | NA | many | TGTGCCAGCAGCCCGACAGGGCGGGGAGACAATGAGCAGTTCTTC | CASSPTGRGDNEQFF
TRBJ1-5 | TRBV7-9 | TRBD1 | many | TGTGCCAGCAGCCTATTTGGGACAGAGAACAATCAGCCCCAGCATTTT | CASSLFGTENNQPQHF
TRBJ1-1 | TRBV6-5 | TRBD1 | many | TGTGCCAGCAGTAACCGACAGGGAGGGACAGCTTTCTTT | CASSNRQGGTAFF
TRBJ2-5 | TRBV24-1 | NA | many | TGTGCCACCAGTGATGGGAGGCGAGCTCAAGAGACCCAGTACTTC | CATSDGRRAQETQYF
TRBJ2-7 | TRBV5-6 | TRBD1 | many | TGTGCCAGCGGACAGGGCTACGAGCAGTACTTC | CASGQGYEQYF
TRBJ1-1 | TRBV3-1 | TRBD1 | many | TGTGCCAGCAGCCCCGGGACAGGGAGAAGGAACACTGAAGCTTTCTTT | CASSPGTGRRNTEAFF
TRBJ1-1 | TRBV12-3/TRBV12-4 | TRBD1 | many | TGTGCCAGCAGTTTTACAAACCCCAGGGGGAAAACTGAAGCTTTCTTT | CASSFTNPRGKTEAFF
TRBJ2-7 | TRBV7-9 | NA | many | TGTGCCAGCAGCCAACAGATCTACGAGCAGTACTTC | CASSQQIYEQYF
TRBJ1-1 | TRBV25-1 | TRBD1 | few | TGTGCCAGCAGTGGACAGGGCTTGGGGATCACTGAAGCTTTCTTT | CASSGQGLGITEAFF
TRBJ1-6 | TRBV5-1 | TRBD1 | many | TGCGCCAGCAGCCGGGACAGCGCTTCGGATTCACCCCTCCACTTT | CASSRDSASDSPLHF
TRBJ1-6 | TRBV12-3/TRBV12-4 | NA | many | TGTGCCAGCAGTGGGGCCAATTCACCCCTCCACTTT | CASSGANSPLHF
TRBJ2-5 | TRBV12-3/TRBV12-4 | TRBD1 | many | TGTGCCAGCAGTTTATACAGGGGGATTGAGACCCAGTACTTC | CASSLYRGIETQYF
TRBJ1-2 | TRBV12-3/TRBV12-4 | NA | many | TGTGCCAGCAGCCCCAGGCATTATGGCTACACCTTC | CASSPRHYGYTF
TRBJ1-1 | TRBV4-1 | TRBD1 | many | TGCGCCAGCAGCCAAGTCGGGACAGGGCCAGAGGAAGCTTTCTTT | CASSQVGTGPEEAFF
TRBJ2-5 | TRBV5-1 | TRBD2 | many | TGCGCCAGCAGCTTACGGGGACTAGTCGAGACCCAGTACTTC | CASSLRGLVETQYF
TRBJ2-1 | TRBV20-1 | TRBD2 | many | TGCAGTGCCCCGGGACTAGCAGTCCATGAGCAGTTCTTC | CSAPGLAVHEQFF
TRBJ1-1 | TRBV20-1 | NA | many | TGCAGTGCTAGTGGTTCGGTGGGGGCTGAAGCTTTCTTT | CSASGSVGAEAFF
TRBJ1-5 | TRBV20-1 | NA | many | TGCAGTGCTAGAGTAGGCGGCCACGGATATAGCAATCAGCCCCAGCATTTT | CSARVGGHGYSNQPQHF
TRBJ2-7 | TRBV20-1 | TRBD1 | many | TGCAGTGCTATTCGGACAGGGCGTTACGAGCAGTACTTC | CSAIRTGRYEQYF
TRBJ2-3 | TRBV20-1 | NA | many | TGCAGTGCTAGTGCCATAAAACAGGCGGATACGCAGTATTTT | CSASAIKQADTQYF
TRBJ2-2 | TRBV9 | TRBD2 | many | TGTGCCAGCAGCGTAGCTTTCGGGGGGACCGGGGAGCTGTTTTTT | CASSVAFGGTGELFF
TRBJ2-2 | TRBV20-1 | NA | many | TGCAGTGCTAGACGGGATGTAGGCGGGGAGCTGTTTTTT | CSARRDVGGELFF
TRBJ2-2 | TRBV6-5 | NA | many | TGTGCCAGCAGTTACAGGACAAACACCGGGGAGCTGTTTTTT | CASSYRTNTGELFF
TRBJ2-1 | TRBV28 | TRBD2 | many | TGTGCCAGCAGTTTACAGTCCAGAGCGGGGGGCAAGTTCTTC | CASSLQSRAGGKFF
TRBJ2-5 | TRBV3-1 | TRBD2 | NA | TGTGCCAGCAGCCTCTCCGGGGGGAGGGAGACCCAGTACTTC | CASSLSGGRETQYF
TRBJ1-2 | TRBV5-1 | TRBD1 | many | TGCGCCAGCAGCGACGGGGACAGGATCCTCTCGGGCTACACCTTC | CASSDGDRILSGYTF
TRBJ1-5 | TRBV5-6 | NA | many | TGTGCCAGCAGCCCAGACATGAATAGCAATCAGCCCCAGCATTTT | CASSPDMNSNQPQHF
TRBJ1-5 | TRBV5-1 | NA | many | TGCGCCAGCAGCCCTACAGGGCCCAATCAGCCCCAGCATTTT | CASSPTGPNQPQHF
TRBJ2-2 | TRBV5-1 | NA | many | TGCGCCAGCAGCCATACTAGGTCAGACGGGGAGCTGTTTTTT | CASSHTRSDGELFF
TRBJ1-1 | TRBV20-1 | NA | many | TGCAGTGCTAGCCACCCTGACACCACTGAAGCTTTCTTT | CSASHPDTTEAFF
TRBJ1-2 | TRBV9 | NA | many | TGTGCCAGCAGCGACCCGACAGGCACCCGGGGCTACACCTTC | CASSDPTGTRGYTF
TRBJ2-1 | TRBV3-1 | TRBD2 | many | TGTGCCAGCAGTCAAAGCGGGGGCCGCAATGAGCAGTTCTTC | CASSQSGGRNEQFF
TRBJ2-7 | TRBV5-1 | TRBD2 | many | TGCGCCAGCAGCCGGGGGGTGACAATCTACGAGCAGTACTTC | CASSRGVTIYEQYF
TRBJ2-5 | TRBV3-1 | NA | many | TGTGCCAGCAAGGTCCGGGGTTCAAGACAAGAGACCCAGTACTTC | CASKVRGSRQETQYF
TRBJ1-1 | TRBV28 | TRBD1 | many | TGTGCCAGCAGTTCTCCCCTCGACAGGGGGCTCGGCACTGAAGCTTTCTTT | CASSSPLDRGLGTEAFF
TRBJ2-5 | TRBV5-1 | TRBD1 | many | TGCGCCAGCAGCTTGGCCACGGGACAGGGTCATGAGACCCAGTACTTC | CASSLATGQGHETQYF
TRBJ1-4 | TRBV5-1 | NA | NA | TGCGCCAGCAGCTTGGCCCCTGGGGGTGAAAAACTGTTTTTT | CASSLAPGGEKLFF
TRBJ1-2 | TRBV11-2 | TRBD1 | many | TGTGCCAGCAGCTTAGGGACAGGGCTTAACTATGGCTACACCTTC | CASSLGTGLNYGYTF